The entry that follows covers one T cell receptor beta chain sequence. Produced via immunoSEQ multiplex PCR; TCRdb's table is partial and in-frame only. The repertoire includes about 170,000 clones, 70% to 90% of them detected once, and roughly 5.3% sits in the top ten. V shed 8 bases, J shed 3 bases, and the junction held 9 bases outside the gene matches. The CDR3 is made up of 15 amino acids. Germline assignment: CDR1 SEHNR and CDR2 FQNEAQ (reference sequence). This sample is part of a study of control samples from healthy donors and cancer patients. Sequenced sample: blood. The clonotype originates from a woman between 25 and 40 years old in good health. This chain connects TRBV7-9 to TRBJ2-5, with 10 bases that match TRBD1. In DNA, the CDR3 is TGTGCCAGCTTACAGGGACAGGGGATGGAAGAGACCCAGTACTTC. Translating it yields CASLQGQGMEETQYF.